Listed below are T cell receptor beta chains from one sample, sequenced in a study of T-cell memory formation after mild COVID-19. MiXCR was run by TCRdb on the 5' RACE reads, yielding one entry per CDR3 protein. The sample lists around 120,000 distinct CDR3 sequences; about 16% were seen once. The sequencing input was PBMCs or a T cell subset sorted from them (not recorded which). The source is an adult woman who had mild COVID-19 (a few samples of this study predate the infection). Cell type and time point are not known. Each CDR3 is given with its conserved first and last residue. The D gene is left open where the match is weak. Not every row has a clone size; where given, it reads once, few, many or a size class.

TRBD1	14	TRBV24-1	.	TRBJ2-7	CATAPGQGAYEQYF	TGTGCCACCGCACCGGGACAGGGGGCCTACGAGCAGTACTTC
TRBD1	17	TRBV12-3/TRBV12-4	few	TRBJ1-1	CASSLRGGTGRSTEAFF	TGTGCCAGCAGTCTCCGAGGGGGGACAGGACGAAGCACTGAAGCTTTCTTT
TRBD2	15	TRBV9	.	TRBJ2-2	CASSPGLARDGELFF	TGTGCCAGCAGCCCGGGACTAGCGCGGGACGGGGAGCTGTTTTTT
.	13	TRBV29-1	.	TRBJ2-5	CSGHLSGKETQYF	TGCAGCGGCCACCTATCCGGAAAAGAGACCCAGTACTTC
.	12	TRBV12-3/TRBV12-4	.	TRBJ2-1	CASSLAADEQFF	TGTGCCAGCAGTTTAGCGGCGGATGAGCAGTTCTTC
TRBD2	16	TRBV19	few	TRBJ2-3	CASSPVLAGNTDTQYF	TGTGCCAGTAGTCCCGTCCTAGCGGGGAACACAGATACGCAGTATTTT
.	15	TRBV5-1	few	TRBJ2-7	CASSLDVGVTYEQYF	TGCGCCAGCAGCTTGGACGTAGGGGTAACCTACGAGCAGTACTTC
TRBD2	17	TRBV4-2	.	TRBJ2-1	CASSQEISGSSYNEQFF	TGTGCCAGCAGCCAGGAGATTAGCGGGAGCTCGTACAATGAGCAGTTCTTC
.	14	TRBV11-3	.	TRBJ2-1	CASSLTAANNEQFF	TGTGCCAGCAGCTTAACAGCGGCTAACAATGAGCAGTTCTTC
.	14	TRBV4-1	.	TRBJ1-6	CASSRGGRDSPLHF	TGCGCCAGCAGTCGTGGGGGACGAGATTCACCCCTCCACTTT
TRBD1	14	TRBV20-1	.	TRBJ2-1	CSAKDRGVYNEQFF	TGCAGTGCTAAGGACAGGGGGGTTTACAATGAGCAGTTCTTC
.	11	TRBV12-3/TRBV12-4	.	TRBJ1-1	CASGTRVQAFF	TGTGCCAGCGGAACCCGGGTCCAAGCTTTCTTT
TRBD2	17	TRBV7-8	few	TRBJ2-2	CASSLKRGVPNTGELFF	TGTGCCAGCAGCTTAAAGCGGGGGGTCCCGAACACCGGGGAGCTGTTTTTT
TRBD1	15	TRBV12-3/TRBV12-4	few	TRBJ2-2	CASSPRDRDTGELFF	TGTGCCAGCAGTCCCCGGGACAGGGACACCGGGGAGCTGTTTTTT
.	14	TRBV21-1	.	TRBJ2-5	CASSKVQNKETQYF	TGTGCCAGCAGCAAAGTGCAGAATAAAGAGACCCAGTACTTC
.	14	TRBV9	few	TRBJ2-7	CASGPGPSPYEQYF	TGTGCCAGCGGACCGGGCCCCAGCCCCTACGAGCAGTACTTC
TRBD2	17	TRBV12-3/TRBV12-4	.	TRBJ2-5	CASSLRLAGGLWETQYF	TGTGCCAGCAGTTTGCGGCTAGCGGGGGGCTTGTGGGAGACCCAGTACTTC
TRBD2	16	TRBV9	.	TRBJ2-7	CASSVAASGTYYEQYF	TGTGCCAGCAGCGTAGCGGCTAGCGGGACTTACTACGAGCAGTACTTC
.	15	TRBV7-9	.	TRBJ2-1	CASSLGAAGGNEQFF	TGTGCCAGCAGCTTAGGGGCGGCCGGGGGCAATGAGCAGTTCTTC
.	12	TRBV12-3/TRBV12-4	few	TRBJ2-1	CASSFPDREQFF	TGTGCCAGCAGTTTCCCGGATAGGGAGCAGTTCTTC
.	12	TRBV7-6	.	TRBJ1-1	CASSSLTYEAFF	TGTGCCAGCAGCTCCTTGACGTATGAAGCTTTCTTT
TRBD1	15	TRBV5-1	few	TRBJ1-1	CASNTDGRGPTEAFF	TGCGCCAGCAACACGGATGGCAGGGGGCCCACTGAAGCTTTCTTT
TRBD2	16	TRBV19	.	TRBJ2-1	CASSPLLAGVVDEQFF	TGTGCCAGTAGTCCCCTCTTAGCGGGAGTTGTCGATGAGCAGTTCTTC
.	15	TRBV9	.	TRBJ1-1	CASSANPSRYTEAFF	TGTGCCAGCAGCGCTAATCCCTCCCGGTACACTGAAGCTTTCTTT
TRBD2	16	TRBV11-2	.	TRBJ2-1	CASSFYKSGSSDEQFF	TGTGCCAGCAGCTTCTACAAAAGCGGGAGTAGCGATGAGCAGTTCTTC
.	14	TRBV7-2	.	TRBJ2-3	CASSPWDPRDTQYF	TGTGCCAGCAGCCCCTGGGATCCTCGGGATACGCAGTATTTT
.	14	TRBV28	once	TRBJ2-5	CASSFRSNQETQYF	TGTGCCAGCAGTTTTAGAAGCAACCAAGAGACCCAGTACTTC
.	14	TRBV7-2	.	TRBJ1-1	CASGFQGGNTEAFF	TGTGCCAGCGGGTTCCAAGGGGGGAACACTGAAGCTTTCTTT
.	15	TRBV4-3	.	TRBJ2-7	CASSQDKAGLNEQYF	TGCGCCAGCAGCCAAGATAAGGCAGGCCTTAACGAGCAGTACTTC
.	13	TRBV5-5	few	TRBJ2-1	CAGGADRDNEQFF	TGTGCCGGGGGGGCCGACAGAGACAATGAGCAGTTCTTC
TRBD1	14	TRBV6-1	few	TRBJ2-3	CASSERGGPLTQYF	TGTGCCAGCAGTGAAAGAGGGGGCCCGTTGACGCAGTATTTT
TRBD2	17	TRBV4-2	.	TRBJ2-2	CASSQGTSGGRPGELFF	TGTGCCAGCAGCCAGGGGACTAGCGGGGGGCGTCCCGGGGAGCTGTTTTTT
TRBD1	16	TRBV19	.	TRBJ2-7	CDSSHLGQGSSYEQYF	TGTGACAGTAGTCACCTCGGACAGGGGAGCTCCTACGAGCAGTACTTC
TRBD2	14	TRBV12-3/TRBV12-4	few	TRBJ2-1	CASSGAGGHNEQFF	TGTGCCAGCAGCGGAGCGGGGGGCCACAATGAGCAGTTCTTC
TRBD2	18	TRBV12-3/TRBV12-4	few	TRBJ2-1	CASSFQGRTSGSYNEQFF	TGTGCCAGCAGTTTCCAGGGTCGGACTAGCGGGTCCTACAATGAGCAGTTCTTC
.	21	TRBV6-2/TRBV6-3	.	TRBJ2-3	CASSQNSRSRRLSRNTDTQYF	TGTGCCAGCAGCCAAAATTCGAGGTCCCGTCGTCTGTCGCGGAACACAGATACGCAGTATTTT
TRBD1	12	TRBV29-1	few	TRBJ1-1	CSVEPGGTEAFF	TGCAGCGTTGAACCAGGGGGCACTGAAGCTTTCTTT
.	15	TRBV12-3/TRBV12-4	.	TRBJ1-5	CASSPGRGGDQPQHF	TGTGCCAGCAGCCCGGGACGCGGAGGGGATCAGCCCCAGCATTTT
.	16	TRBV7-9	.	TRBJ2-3	CASSLGVRDHTDTQYF	TGTGCCAGCAGCTTGGGGGTCAGGGACCACACAGATACGCAGTATTTT
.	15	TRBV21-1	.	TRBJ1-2	CASSNSQVENYGYTF	TGTGCCAGCAGCAACTCCCAAGTTGAAAACTATGGCTACACCTTC
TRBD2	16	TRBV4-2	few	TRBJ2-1	CASSQWGTSGSNEQFF	TGTGCCAGCAGCCAATGGGGGACTAGCGGGAGTAATGAGCAGTTCTTC
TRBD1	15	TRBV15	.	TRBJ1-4	CATSRGAGGNEKLFF	TGTGCCACCAGCAGAGGTGCAGGGGGCAATGAAAAACTGTTTTTT
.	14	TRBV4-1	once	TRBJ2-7	CASSQAQRGNEQYF	TGCGCCAGCAGCCAAGCCCAGAGGGGAAACGAGCAGTACTTC
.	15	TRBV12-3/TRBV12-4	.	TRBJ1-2	CASSFIPLGVYGYTF	TGTGCCAGCAGTTTTATCCCATTGGGAGTCTATGGCTACACCTTC
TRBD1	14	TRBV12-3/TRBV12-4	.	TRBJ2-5	CASSQWTGSETQYF	TGTGCCAGCAGTCAATGGACAGGGTCAGAGACCCAGTACTTC
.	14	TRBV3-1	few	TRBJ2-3	CAVQTGASTDTQYF	TGTGCCGTCCAGACAGGTGCTAGCACAGATACGCAGTATTTT
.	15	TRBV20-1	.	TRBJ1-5	CSARKGTLSGQPQHF	TGCAGTGCTAGAAAGGGCACTCTTTCCGGGCAGCCCCAGCATTTT
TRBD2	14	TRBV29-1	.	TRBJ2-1	CSVDGLAGVNEQFF	TGCAGCGTTGATGGACTAGCGGGAGTAAATGAGCAGTTCTTC
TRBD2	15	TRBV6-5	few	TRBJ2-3	CASSPLAGGGGTQYF	TGTGCCAGCAGTCCGCTAGCGGGAGGGGGTGGTACGCAGTATTTT
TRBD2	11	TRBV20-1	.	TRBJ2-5	CSAWGGETKYF	TGCAGTGCTTGGGGGGGAGAGACCAAGTACTTC
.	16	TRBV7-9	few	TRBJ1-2	CASSRTRTDTNYGYTF	TGTGCCAGCAGTCGAACAAGGACAGATACTAACTATGGCTACACCTTC
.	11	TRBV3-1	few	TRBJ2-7	CASSQVHEQYF	TGTGCCAGCAGCCAAGTCCACGAGCAGTACTTC
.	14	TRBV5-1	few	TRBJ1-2	CASSLGQGGYGYTF	TGCGCCAGCAGCTTGGGCCAGGGCGGCTATGGCTACACCTTC
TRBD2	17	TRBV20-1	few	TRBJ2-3	CSARNAAGGASTDTQYF	TGCAGTGCTAGAAACGCAGCGGGGGGCGCTAGCACAGATACGCAGTATTTT